Listed here is a single T cell receptor (beta chain). These data come from a study of OX40 agonist ivuxolimab in advanced cancers. Looking at the study overall: Patients received ivuxolimab, an agonistic anti-OX40 (CD134) antibody.

Sampled blood was obtained at baseline, cycle 4 day 1, and cycle 7 day 1. Germline assignment: CDR1 LNHDA and CDR2 SQIVND (reference sequence). V lost 5 bases, J lost 0 bases, and 20 bases stayed unmatched. The CDR3 consists of 20 residues. Sequencing used immunoSEQ multiplex PCR; TCRdb keeps in-frame clones, though not all of them. Of 150,000 to 190,000 clones in the sample, 90% to 95% were seen once. The receptor comes from an adult with an advanced solid tumor such as melanoma, head and neck, liver or kidney cancer. The sample here was CD4+ or CD8+ T cells sorted from blood, taken in a trial of the OX40 agonist ivuxolimab. The chain employs TRBV19 and TRBJ1-1; 8 bases map to TRBD1. The CDR3 protein is CASSPGGVDRGFFVNTEAFF. The CDR3 DNA reads as TGTGCCAGTAGTCCAGGCGGCGTAGACAGGGGCTTTTTTGTGAACACTGAAGCTTTCTTT.